These 16 T cell receptor beta chains were all obtained from the same sample, sequenced in a study of T cell responses to AZD1222 COVID-19 vaccine. Libraries were prepared by immunoSEQ multiplex PCR; TCRdb keeps only in-frame clonotypes and omits some of them. The profile shows fewer than 150,000 clones, 93% of them singletons. The source material was peripheral blood, sampled 28 days after the second AZD1222 dose. Every receptor here comes from an adult who received the AZD1222 COVID-19 vaccine.

The chain recombines TRBV10-3 with TRBJ2-5; D is perhaps TRBD2 (6 bases). Germline V gene data show CDR1 as ENHRY and CDR2 as SYGVKD. The CDR3 spans 15 residues. V was shortened by 3 bases and J by 2 bases, with 13 bases between the two germline ends. CDR3 nucleotide sequence: TGTGCCATCAGTGATTGGGCGGGAAGACAAGAGACCCAGTACTTC. Its translation: CAISDWAGRQETQYF.

The V gene is TRBV10-3, the J gene TRBJ1-2; TRBD1 might be the D (6 bases). Germline V gene sequence: CDR1 ENHRY, CDR2 SYGVKD. CDR3 length: 13 amino acids. Between the trimmed V and J ends, which lost 7 bases and 8 bases, there was a span of 17 bases. CDR3 bases: TGTGCCATCAACGGGGGGCCCATGGGGGGCTACACCTTC. Protein: CAINGGPMGGYTF.

The rearrangement joins TRBV5-1 to TRBJ2-7; 12 positions match TRBD1. J gave up 5 bases and V 0 bases, and 9 bases lay outside the gene matches. The germline V gene has CDR1 SGHRS and CDR2 YFSETQ. CDR3 length: 17 amino acids. The CDR3 nucleotides are TGCGCCAGCAGCTTGGGGGGACAGGGGGCTACCAAGAACGAGCAGTACTTC. It encodes CASSLGGQGATKNEQYF.

V and J are TRBV27 and TRBJ1-6; a possible D gene is TRBD1 (5 bases). Trimming left V 4 bases short and J 4 bases short, with 8 bases between. The germline V gene encodes CDR1 MNHEY and CDR2 SMNVEV (reference sequence). The CDR3 is made up of 14 amino acids. The DNA for the CDR3 is TGTGCCAGCAGTTACGACAGTTATAATTCACCCCTCCACTTT. Protein: CASSYDSYNSPLHF.

The rearrangement links TRBV5-1 to TRBJ1-2, with D perhaps TRBD1 (6 bases). Germline values: CDR1 SGHRS, CDR2 YFSETQ. The CDR3 spans 15 residues. V lost 4 bases and J 5 bases, leaving 18 bases between the germline ends. The CDR3, as DNA: TGCGCCAGCAGCAATGATCCGACAGGAGGGTATGGCTACACCTTC. Translating it yields CASSNDPTGGYGYTF.

The rearrangement links TRBV6-2 or TRBV6-3 to TRBJ2-6; 9 bases are a match to TRBD1. The CDR3 is made up of 16 amino acids. Germline lookup yields CDR1 MNHEY and CDR2 SVGEGT. V dropped 4 bases and J dropped 4; count of bases not matched to a gene: 5. CDR3 loop: CASSFYRGLGANVLTF. The CDR3 DNA reads as TGTGCCAGCAGTTTCTACAGGGGGCTCGGGGCCAACGTCCTGACTTTC.

The chain uses TRBV9 and TRBJ2-2, with D unresolved. CDR3 length: 13 residues. Trimming cost V 4 bases and J 5 bases, with 9 bases left between them. The germline gives CDR1 SGDLS, CDR2 YYNGEE. CDR3 amino acids: CASSPALTGELFF. The CDR3, as DNA: TGTGCCAGCAGCCCCGCGCTTACCGGGGAGCTGTTTTTT. Drawing the rest from reference TRBV9 and TRBJ2-2, the complete variable domain is DSGVTQTPKHLITATGQRVTLRCSPRSGDLSVYWYQQSLDQGLQFLIQYYNGEERAKGNILERFSAQQFPDLHSELNLSSLELGDSALYFCASSPALTGELFFGEGSRLTVL.

The chain employs TRBV18 and TRBJ2-2; D call uncertain. This CDR3 has 12 amino acids. Germline values: CDR1 KGHSH, CDR2 LQKENI. With 3 bases removed from V and 8 bases from J, the gap between germline ends came to 7 bases. CDR3: CASSPKDGELFF. The DNA for the CDR3 is TGTGCCAGCTCACCTAAAGATGGGGAGCTGTTTTTT. Looking up the rest from reference TRBV18 and TRBJ2-2 gives the full variable domain: NAGVMQNPRHLVRRRGQEARLRCSPMKGHSHVYWYRQLPEEGLKFMVYLQKENIIDESGMPKERFSAEFPKEGPSILRIQQVVRGDSAAYFCASSPKDGELFFGEGSRLTVL.

The CDR3, as DNA: TGTGCCTGGAGTCTGGGGTCGGGGTCCGAGCAGTACTTC. It yields the protein CAWSLGSGSEQYF. V and J are TRBV30 and TRBJ2-7, with a possible D match to TRBD2 (5 bases). The germline CDR1 and CDR2 sequences are GTSNPN and SVGIG (reference sequence). Trimming removed 2 bases at V and 6 bases at J, with 14 bases between. CDR3 length equals 13 residues.

The chain uses TRBV4-3 and TRBJ1-2; TRBD1 might be the D (5 bases). CDR1 and CDR2 (germline): LGHNA, YSLEER. The CDR3 length is 15 residues. The ends were cut back, 2 bases at V and 4 bases at J, with 14 bases in the middle. CDR3 protein: CASSQTSGPAYGYTF. CDR3 DNA sequence: TGCGCCAGCAGCCAAACCTCGGGACCGGCCTATGGCTACACCTTC.

The V call is TRBV3-1 (or the pseudogene TRBV3-2), the J call TRBJ1-2; D is unclear. CDR1 LGHDT and CDR2 YNNKEL come from the germline V gene (reference sequence). Trimming cost V 4 bases and J 2 bases, with 8 bases left between them. The CDR3 has 13 amino acids. DNA of the CDR3: TGTGCCAGCAGCCCGTCGGGGAACTATGGCTACACCTTC. It translates to CASSPSGNYGYTF.

The rearrangement uses TRBV7-9 and TRBJ1-2; the D is unclear. This CDR3 has 13 residues. Trimming left V 5 bases short and J 4 bases short, with 11 bases between. Germline V gives CDR1 SEHNR, CDR2 FQNEAQ (reference sequence). CDR3 DNA: TGTGCCAGCAGCCTCCCGGACGGCTATGGCTACACCTTC. Translation gives CASSLPDGYGYTF. Looking up the rest from reference TRBV7-9 and TRBJ1-2 gives the full variable domain: DTGVSQNPRHKITKRGQNVTFRCDPISEHNRLYWYRQTLGQGPEFLTYFQNEAQLEKSRLLSDRFSAERPKGSFSTLEIQRTEQGDSAMYLCASSLPDGYGYTFGSGTRLTVV.

The chain combines TRBV30 with TRBJ2-7, with TRBD1 identical over 10 bases. J was trimmed by 4 bases and V by 3 bases; bases with no gene match: 6. Germline CDR1 GTSNPN, CDR2 SVGIG (reference sequence). The CDR3 is made up of 14 amino acids. The chain's CDR3 is CAWRARDRGYEQYF. CDR3 nucleotides: TGTGCCTGGAGAGCCCGGGACAGGGGATACGAGCAGTACTTC.

This chain joins TRBV5-1 and TRBJ1-2; 9 bases agree with TRBD1. In germline, CDR1 is SGHRS, CDR2 YFSETQ. The CDR3 spans 14 residues. Trimming at V came to 0 bases and at J to 7 bases, leaving 4 bases not matched to a gene. CDR3 loop: CASSLEGQGFGYTF. The CDR3 DNA sequence: TGCGCCAGCAGCTTGGAGGGACAGGGATTTGGCTACACCTTC.

The rearrangement links TRBV7-8 to TRBJ2-7; 12 bases agree with TRBD1. Germline V gene sequence: CDR1 SGHVS, CDR2 FQNEAQ. V was pared by 5 bases and J by 9 bases, with 8 bases of the junction left unmatched. CDR3 length: 14 amino acids. CDR3 sequence (DNA): TGTGCCAGCAGCGCCGGGACAGGGGGCCCCGGGCAGTACTTC. Encoded protein: CASSAGTGGPGQYF.

J is TRBJ2-1 and V is TRBV24-1; 7 bases fit TRBD2. The junction had 5 bases not matched to a gene; V was cut back by 5 bases and J by 11 bases. The CDR3 totals 12 residues. Germline CDR1 reads KGHDR; CDR2 reads SFDVKD. The CDR3 nucleotides read TGTGCCACCAGTGCCTCAGCGGGAAAGCAGTTCTTC. Translated, it gives CATSASAGKQFF.